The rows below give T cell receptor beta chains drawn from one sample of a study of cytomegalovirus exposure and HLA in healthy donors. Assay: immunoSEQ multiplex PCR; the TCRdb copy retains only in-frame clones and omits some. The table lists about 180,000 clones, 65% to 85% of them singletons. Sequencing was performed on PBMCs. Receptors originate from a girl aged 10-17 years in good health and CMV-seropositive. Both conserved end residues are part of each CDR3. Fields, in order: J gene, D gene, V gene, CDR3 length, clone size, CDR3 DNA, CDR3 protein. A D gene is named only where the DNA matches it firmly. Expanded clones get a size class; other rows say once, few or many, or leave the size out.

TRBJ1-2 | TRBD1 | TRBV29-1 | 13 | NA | TGCAGCGTTACGACAGGGGGGAGCTATGGCTACACCTTC | CSVTTGGSYGYTF
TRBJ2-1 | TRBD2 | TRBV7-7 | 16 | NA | TGTGCCAGCAGCTTGAGGAGCGGGAGCTTCTACAATGAGCAGTTCTTC | CASSLRSGSFYNEQFF
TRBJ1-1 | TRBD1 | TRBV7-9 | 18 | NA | TGTGCCAGCAGGGCACCACCGGGACAGGGGGTTCTTAGCACTGAAGCTTTCTTT | CASRAPPGQGVLSTEAFF
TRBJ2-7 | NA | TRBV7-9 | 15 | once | TGTGCCAGCAGCTCCCGGACCGCCGGGATTAACGAGCAGTACTTC | CASSSRTAGINEQYF
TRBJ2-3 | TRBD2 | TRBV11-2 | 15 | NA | TGTGCCAGCAGCAAGGTGGGCGGGAGGGCAGATACGCAGTATTTT | CASSKVGGRADTQYF
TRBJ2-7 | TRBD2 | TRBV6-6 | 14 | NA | TGTGCCAGCAGTTACAGAGCGGGACCCTACGAGCAGTACTTC | CASSYRAGPYEQYF
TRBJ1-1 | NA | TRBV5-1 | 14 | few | TGCGCCAGCAGCCCCCGGGACAAGAACACTGAAGCTTTCTTT | CASSPRDKNTEAFF
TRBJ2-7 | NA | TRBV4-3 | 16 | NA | TGCGCCAGCAGCCGACTACCAGGCGTTAGTTCCTACGAGCAGTACTTC | CASSRLPGVSSYEQYF
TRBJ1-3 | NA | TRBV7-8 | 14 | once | TGTGCCAGCAGGAATCAGGGGTCTGGAAACACCATATATTTT | CASRNQGSGNTIYF
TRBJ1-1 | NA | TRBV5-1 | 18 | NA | TGCGCCAGCAGCTTTATGGGGCTGGCTGGTGGTTCGGTTGCTGAAGCTTTCTTT | CASSFMGLAGGSVAEAFF
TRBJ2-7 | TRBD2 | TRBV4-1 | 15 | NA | TGCGCCAGCAGCCAAGGCAGCGGGAGCTCCTACGAGCAGTACTTC | CASSQGSGSSYEQYF
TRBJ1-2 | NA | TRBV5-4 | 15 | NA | TGTGCCAGCAGCTTGGGTTCGGGACTTAACTATGGCTACACCTTC | CASSLGSGLNYGYTF
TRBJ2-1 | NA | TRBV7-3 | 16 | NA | TGTGCCAGCAGCTCAGGTGGGTCGGTTGCCTACAATGAGCAGTTCTTC | CASSSGGSVAYNEQFF
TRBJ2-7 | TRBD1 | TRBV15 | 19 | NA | TGTGCCACCAGCAGGGGGGCCGGGACAGCCGGCAGGGGGTCCTACGAGCAGTACTTC | CATSRGAGTAGRGSYEQYF
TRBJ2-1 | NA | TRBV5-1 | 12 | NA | TGCGCCAGCAGCCCGGACTCCCAAAGGCAGTTCTTC | CASSPDSQRQFF
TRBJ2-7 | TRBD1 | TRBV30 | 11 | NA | TGTGCCTGGGACAGGGCCTACGAGCAGTACTTC | CAWDRAYEQYF
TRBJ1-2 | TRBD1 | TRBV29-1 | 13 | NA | TGCAGCGTTGCGGGACAGTTCAACTATGGCTACACCTTC | CSVAGQFNYGYTF
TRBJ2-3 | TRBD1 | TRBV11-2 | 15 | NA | TGTGCCAGCAGCTTAGGATCTAGGGGGCGAGATACGCAGTATTTT | CASSLGSRGRDTQYF
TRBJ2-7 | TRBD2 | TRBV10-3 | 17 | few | TGTGCCATCAGTGAGAATATCGGGGGGAGTTTCTTCTACGAGCAGTACTTC | CAISENIGGSFFYEQYF
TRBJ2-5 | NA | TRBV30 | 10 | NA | TGTGCCTGGGGACTTGAGACCCAGTACTTC | CAWGLETQYF
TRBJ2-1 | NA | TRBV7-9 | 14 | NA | TGTGCCAGCAGCTTTGGCCCCTCTAGTCGTGAGCAGTTCTTC | CASSFGPSSREQFF
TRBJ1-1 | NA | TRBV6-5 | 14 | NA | TGTGCCAGCACCCAGGGGACACCCGGCACTGAAGCTTTCTTT | CASTQGTPGTEAFF
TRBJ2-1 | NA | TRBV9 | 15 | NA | TGTGCCAGCAGCGTAGAGATAGGGGTCTACAATGAGCAGTTCTTC | CASSVEIGVYNEQFF
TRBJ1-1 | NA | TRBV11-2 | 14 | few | TGTGCCAGCAGCTTAGATGTGGGGAGCACTGAAGCTTTCTTT | CASSLDVGSTEAFF
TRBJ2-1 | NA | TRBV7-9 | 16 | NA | TGTGCCAGCAGCTCTCACAGGGAAAGGGCCTACAATGAGCAGTTCTTC | CASSSHRERAYNEQFF
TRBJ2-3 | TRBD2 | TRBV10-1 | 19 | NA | TGCGCCAGCAGTGAGTCGGAGTTTACCGAACTAGCGGGAACAGATACGCAGTATTTT | CASSESEFTELAGTDTQYF
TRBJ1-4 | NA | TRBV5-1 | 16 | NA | TGCGCCAGCAGACGATATATTACGGGGGATTTTGAAAAACTGTTTTTT | CASRRYITGDFEKLFF
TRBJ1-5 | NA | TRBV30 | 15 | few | TGTGCCTGGAGTTCACAACAGCATAGCAATCAGCCCCAGCATTTT | CAWSSQQHSNQPQHF
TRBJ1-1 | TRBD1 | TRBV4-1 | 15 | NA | TGCGCCAGCAGCCAAGTCGGACAGGGAAGCACTGAAGCTTTCTTT | CASSQVGQGSTEAFF
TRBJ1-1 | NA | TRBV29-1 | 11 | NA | TGCAGCGTTGAAAACACTACAGAAGCTTTCTTT | CSVENTTEAFF
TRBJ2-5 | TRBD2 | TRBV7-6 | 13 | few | TGTGCCGTCGCCCTAGCGGGCCTCGGGGCCCAGTACTTC | CAVALAGLGAQYF
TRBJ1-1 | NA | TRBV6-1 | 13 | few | TGTGCCAGCGTTTTTACATCAGGCACTGAAGCTTTCTTT | CASVFTSGTEAFF
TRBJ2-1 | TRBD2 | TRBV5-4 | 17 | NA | TGTGCCAGCAGCCAGGAAGAGCGGGGGGCGGGGTACAATGAGCAGTTCTTC | CASSQEERGAGYNEQFF
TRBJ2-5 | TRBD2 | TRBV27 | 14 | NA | TGTGCCAGCAGTTCGCTAGCGGGAGGGGAGACCCAGTACTTC | CASSSLAGGETQYF
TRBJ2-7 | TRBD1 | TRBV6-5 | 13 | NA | TGTGCCAGCAGTCTGGGACAGGGGTACGAGCAGTACTTC | CASSLGQGYEQYF
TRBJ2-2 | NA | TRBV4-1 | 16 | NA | TGCGCCAGCAGCCCTCGAGGCAGGGAGAACACCGGGGAGCTGTTTTTT | CASSPRGRENTGELFF
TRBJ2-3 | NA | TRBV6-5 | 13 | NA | TGTGCCAGCAGTTTCAGGGTGTCAGATACGCAGTATTTT | CASSFRVSDTQYF
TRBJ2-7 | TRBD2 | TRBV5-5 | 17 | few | TGTGCCAGCAGCTTGGCCCGGACTAGCGGGAGGTCCTACGAGCAGTACTTC | CASSLARTSGRSYEQYF
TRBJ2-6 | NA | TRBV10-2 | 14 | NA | TGCGCCAGCAGTGAAAACTATGGGGCCAACGTCCTGACTTTC | CASSENYGANVLTF
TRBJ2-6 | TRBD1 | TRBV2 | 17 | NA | TGTGCCAGCAGCTCCGGGACAGGGGTCTCTGGGGCCAACGTCCTGACTTTC | CASSSGTGVSGANVLTF
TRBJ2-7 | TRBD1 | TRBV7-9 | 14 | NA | TGTGCCAGCAGCTCTTGGCAGGGGGCCTACGAGCAGTACTTC | CASSSWQGAYEQYF
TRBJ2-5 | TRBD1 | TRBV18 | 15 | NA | TGTGCCAGCTCACTTGAGACAGGGGGGAAAGAGACCCAGTACTTC | CASSLETGGKETQYF
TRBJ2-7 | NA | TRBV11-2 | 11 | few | TGTGCCAGCAGCTCCGGGGGTGAGCAGTACTTC | CASSSGGEQYF
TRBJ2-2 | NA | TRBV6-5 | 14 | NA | TGTGCCAGCAGTTACCTCGGGGGAACCGGGGAGCTGTTTTTT | CASSYLGGTGELFF
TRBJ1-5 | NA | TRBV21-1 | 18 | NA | TGTGCCAGCAGGAAGCAACCGTTCCCCGAGCAGGGCAATCAGCCCCAGCATTTT | CASRKQPFPEQGNQPQHF
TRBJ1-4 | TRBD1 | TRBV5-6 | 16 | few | TGTGCCAGCAGCTCTACCGGACAGGGAGCTAATGAAAAACTGTTTTTT | CASSSTGQGANEKLFF
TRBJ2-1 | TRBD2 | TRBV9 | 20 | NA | TGTGCCAGCAGCGTAACCCTTGGGACTAGCGGGAGAAGTAGCCTCAATGAGCAGTTCTTC | CASSVTLGTSGRSSLNEQFF
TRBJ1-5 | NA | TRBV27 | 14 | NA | TGTGCCAGCAGTATGACTCAGGGGAATCAGCCCCAGCATTTT | CASSMTQGNQPQHF
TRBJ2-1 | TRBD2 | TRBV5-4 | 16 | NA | TGTGCCAGCAGCCTCTCTAGCGGTTGGACCTACAATGAGCAGTTCTTC | CASSLSSGWTYNEQFF
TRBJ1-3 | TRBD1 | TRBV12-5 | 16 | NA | TGTGCTAGTGCCCCGGGACAGGGGAGTCCTGGAAACACCATATATTTT | CASAPGQGSPGNTIYF
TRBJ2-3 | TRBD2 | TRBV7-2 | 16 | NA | TGTGCCAGCAGCTTTGGACTAGCCGTAGGTTCAGATACGCAGTATTTT | CASSFGLAVGSDTQYF
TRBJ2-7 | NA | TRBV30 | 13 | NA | TGTGCCTGGAGTGTGGGGGGGCCAAACGAGCAGTACTTC | CAWSVGGPNEQYF
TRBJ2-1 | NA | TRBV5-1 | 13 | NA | TGCGCCAGCAGCTTGTGGCTAGCCGGAGAGCAGTTCTTC | CASSLWLAGEQFF
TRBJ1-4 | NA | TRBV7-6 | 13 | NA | TGTGCCAGCAGCTTAGGTTACTTGGAAAAACTGTTTTTT | CASSLGYLEKLFF